This T cell receptor (beta chain) comes out of a study of blood T cell repertoires in COVID-19. At the level of the study: Italy, Spain and the United States were the sources of the convalescent and acute COVID-19 samples. The analysed material was cDNA or gDNA that came from T cells, B-cell-depleted T cells, or PBMCs.

Source study methods: By means of reference gene primer amplification, nucleated cell counts were estimated. Assay used: immunoSEQ multiplex PCR; TCRdb lists only in-frame clones, some missing. V and J calls and clone size follow that table, whereas D and trimming were derived from the DNA. The sample holds 65,000 to 90,000 clones; roughly 80% are singletons and the top ten take roughly 6%. With 7 bases removed from V and 0 bases from J, the gap between germline ends came to 8 bases. The germline gives CDR1 SGHRS, CDR2 YFSETQ. The CDR3 runs to 12 residues. Sample: peripheral blood. V is TRBV5-1 and J is TRBJ2-7, with a weak D call TRBD2 (5 bases). This sequence originates from a woman aged 60-70 years with acute or convalescent COVID-19. Here the CDR3 DNA reads TGCGCCAGCTCGAGGGACTCCTACGAGCAGTACTTC. The encoded protein is CASSRDSYEQYF.